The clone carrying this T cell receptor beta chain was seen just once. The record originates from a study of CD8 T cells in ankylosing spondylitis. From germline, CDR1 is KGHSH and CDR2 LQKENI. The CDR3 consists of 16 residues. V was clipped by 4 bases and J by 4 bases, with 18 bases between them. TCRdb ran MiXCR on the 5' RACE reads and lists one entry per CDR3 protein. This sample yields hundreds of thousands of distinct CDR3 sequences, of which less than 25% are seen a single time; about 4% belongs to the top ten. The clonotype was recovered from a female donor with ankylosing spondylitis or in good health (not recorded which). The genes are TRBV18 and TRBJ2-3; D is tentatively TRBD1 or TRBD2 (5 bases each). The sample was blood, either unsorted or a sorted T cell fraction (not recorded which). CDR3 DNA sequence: TGTGCCAGCTCACGCGAGGGGCGGCGTTTTCCAGATACGCAGTATTTT. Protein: CASSREGRRFPDTQYF.